The present TCR beta chain was sequenced within a study of shared clonotypes between healthy human individuals. Assay execution took place at the deep level. Some clones are missing from TCRdb's copy, which holds only in-frame ones; the method was immunoSEQ multiplex PCR. The sample lists approximately 1,500,000 clones; about 98% were seen once. Germline loops: CDR1 SGHRS, CDR2 YFSETQ. Trimming took off 1 base at V and 6 bases at J, with 13 bases between the two ends. The CDR3 sequence is 14 residues long. This clonotype was obtained from a man younger than 45 in good health. This chain connects TRBV5-1 to TRBJ1-2; no reliable D call. Material: naive CD4+ T cells sorted from blood. This sample's subset: CD45RA+ positively selected. The CDR3 coding sequence is TGCGCCAGCAGCTTGCTTCCGGCATCTGATGGCTACACCTTC. Protein product: CASSLLPASDGYTF.